One and the same sample provided the 12 T cell receptor beta chains below, sequenced in a study of blood T cell repertoires in COVID-19. Data came from immunoSEQ multiplex PCR; TCRdb stores just in-frame clones and leaves some out. The sample contains about 110,000 clones, approximately 83% of which appear only once. Sequenced sample: peripheral blood. Receptors were obtained from a man aged 50-59 years with acute or convalescent COVID-19.

This chain connects TRBV3-1 (or the pseudogene TRBV3-2) to TRBJ1-1, with 7 positions matching TRBD1. Germline values: CDR1 LGHDT, CDR2 YNNKEL (reference sequence). This CDR3 is built from 14 residues. After removal of 1 base from V and 5 bases from J, the junction contained 4 bases not matched to a gene. The CDR3 is CASSQVQGSTEAFF. CDR3 in DNA: TGTGCCAGCAGCCAAGTACAGGGGTCAACTGAAGCTTTCTTT.

This clone was detected only a few times. The rearrangement links TRBV5-4 to TRBJ1-2, with D maybe TRBD1 (6 bases). The V gene's germline CDR1 is SGHNT and CDR2 YYREEE (reference sequence). The CDR3 spans 12 residues. V was cut by 0 bases and J by 8 bases, with 8 bases left in between. Here the CDR3 DNA reads TGTGCCAGCAGCTTGGGAGGGGGAGGCTACACCTTC. This codes for CASSLGGGGYTF.

The rearrangement links TRBV11-3 to TRBJ2-7; D may be TRBD1 (6 bases). The germline gives CDR1 SGHNT, CDR2 YENEEA. V lost 1 base and J lost 5, with 18 bases in between. This CDR3 has 16 amino acids. In DNA form, the CDR3 reads TGTGCCAGCAGCTTAGGTGGGACACTTCCCGGGGACGAGCAGTACTTC. This translates into CASSLGGTLPGDEQYF.

The rearrangement links TRBV6-2 or TRBV6-3 to TRBJ2-7; no clear D. The germline gives CDR1 MNHEY, CDR2 SVGEGT. V was cut by 2 bases and J by 5 bases, with 16 bases left in between. The CDR3 contains 15 residues. CDR3 bases: TGTGCCAGCAGTTACCCCTTCACTTCAGGTAACGAGCAGTACTTC. This encodes CASSYPFTSGNEQYF.

V usage is TRBV6-1 and J usage is TRBJ1-3, with D tentatively TRBD1 (5 bases). The CDR3 loop spans 14 amino acids. Trimming took 0 bases from V and 6 from J, leaving 9 bases between them. Germline V CDR1 and CDR2: MNHNS, SASEGT. The CDR3 loop is CASSEAAGLNTIYF. The DNA for the CDR3 is TGTGCCAGCAGTGAAGCGGCAGGGTTAAACACCATATATTTT.

The rearrangement links TRBV12-3 or TRBV12-4 to TRBJ1-2, with D unclear. This CDR3 region has 11 residues. Trimming pared 1 base from V and 9 bases from J, leaving 6 bases between. In DNA form, the CDR3 reads TGTGCCAGCAGTTTAGGTCTCCGCTACACCTTC. This translates into CASSLGLRYTF.

The J gene is TRBJ2-3, the V gene TRBV19, with D perhaps TRBD1 (6 bases). Trimming took 1 base from V and 4 from J, leaving 12 bases between them. The CDR3 totals 15 residues. In germline, CDR1 is LNHDA, CDR2 SQIVND (reference sequence). The CDR3 sequence is CASSIVGRTADTQYF. CDR3 DNA: TGTGCCAGTAGTATAGTTGGCAGGACAGCAGATACGCAGTATTTT.

V and J are TRBV2 and TRBJ2-3, with TRBD2 matching 7 bases. This CDR3 has 15 residues. The germline V gene encodes CDR1 SNHLY and CDR2 FYNNEI. The V gene end was trimmed by 7 bases and the J gene end by 4 bases; junction bases not matched to a gene: 11. The CDR3 DNA sequence: TGTGCCAGCATCATGTGGGAGGGGAAATCAGATACGCAGTATTTT. Translated, it gives CASIMWEGKSDTQYF.

The count of this clone is one. This chain links TRBV6-4 with TRBJ1-6; perhaps TRBD1 as D (5 bases). Deletions cut 4 bases from V and 10 bases from J, with 14 bases between. The CDR3 length is 14 residues. Looked up from germline, CDR1 is MRHNA and CDR2 is SNTAGT. The CDR3: CASSAQGISSPLHF. CDR3 nucleotide sequence: TGTGCCAGCAGTGCCCAGGGAATCAGCTCACCCCTCCACTTT.

V usage is TRBV11-2 and J usage is TRBJ1-2, with TRBD1 identical over 10 bases. The CDR3 has 13 amino acids. After removal of 3 bases from V and 7 bases from J, the junction contained 2 bases not matched to a gene. The germline CDR1 and CDR2 sequences are SGHAT and FQNNGV. The CDR3 bases are TGTGCCAGCAGCTTGGGACAGGGGTTTGGCTACACCTTC. It yields the protein CASSLGQGFGYTF.

This clone was seen a handful of times. This rearrangement joins TRBV13 to TRBJ2-2; TRBD2 matches 10 bases. This CDR3 region has 15 residues. Germline V gene lookup returns CDR1 PRHDT and CDR2 FYEKMQ (reference sequence). V shed 0 bases and J 6 bases; nucleotides not matched to a gene: 1. The CDR3 is CASSLGLAGSGELFF. The CDR3 DNA reads TGTGCCAGCAGCTTAGGACTAGCGGGATCCGGGGAGCTGTTTTTT. The whole variable domain, remainder taken from reference TRBV13 and TRBJ2-2, is AAGVIQSPRHLIKEKRETATLKCYPIPRHDTVYWYQQGPGQDPQFLISFYEKMQSDKGSIPDRFSAQQFSDYHSELNMSSLELGDSALYFCASSLGLAGSGELFFGEGSRLTVL.

The chain employs TRBV7-8 and TRBJ1-2; D unclear. The CDR3 has 13 amino acids. Trimming took off 2 bases at V and 10 bases at J, with 14 bases between the two ends. Germline V gene sequence: CDR1 SGHVS, CDR2 FQNEAQ. CDR3 amino acids: CASSLLGQSFYTF. CDR3 nucleotides: TGTGCCAGCAGCTTACTTGGGCAGAGCTTCTACACCTTC.